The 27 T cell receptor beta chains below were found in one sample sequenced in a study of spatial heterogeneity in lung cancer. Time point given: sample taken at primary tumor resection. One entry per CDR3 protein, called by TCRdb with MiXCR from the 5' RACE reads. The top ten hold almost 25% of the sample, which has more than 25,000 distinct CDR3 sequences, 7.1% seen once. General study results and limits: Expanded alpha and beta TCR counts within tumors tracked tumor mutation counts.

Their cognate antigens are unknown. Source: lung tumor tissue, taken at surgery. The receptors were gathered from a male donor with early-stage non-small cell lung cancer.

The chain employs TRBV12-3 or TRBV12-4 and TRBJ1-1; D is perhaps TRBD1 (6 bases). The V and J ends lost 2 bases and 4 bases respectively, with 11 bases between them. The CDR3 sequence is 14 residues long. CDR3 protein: CASSLSGGGTEAFF. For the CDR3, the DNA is TGTGCCAGCAGTTTAAGCGGGGGCGGCACTGAAGCTTTCTTT.

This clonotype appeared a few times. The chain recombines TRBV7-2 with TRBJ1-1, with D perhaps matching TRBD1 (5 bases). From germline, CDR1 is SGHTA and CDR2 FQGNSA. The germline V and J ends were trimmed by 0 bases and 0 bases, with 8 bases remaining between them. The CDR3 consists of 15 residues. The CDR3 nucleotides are TGTGCCAGCAGCTTAGCGGGACGGATGAACACTGAAGCTTTCTTT. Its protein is CASSLAGRMNTEAFF.

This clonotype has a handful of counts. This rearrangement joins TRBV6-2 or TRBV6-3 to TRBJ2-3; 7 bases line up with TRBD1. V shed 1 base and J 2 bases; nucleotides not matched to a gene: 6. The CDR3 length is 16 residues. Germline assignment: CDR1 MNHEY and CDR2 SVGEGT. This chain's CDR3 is CASSYLDRPDTDTQYF. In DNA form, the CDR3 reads TGTGCCAGCAGTTACTTGGACAGGCCTGACACAGATACGCAGTATTTT.

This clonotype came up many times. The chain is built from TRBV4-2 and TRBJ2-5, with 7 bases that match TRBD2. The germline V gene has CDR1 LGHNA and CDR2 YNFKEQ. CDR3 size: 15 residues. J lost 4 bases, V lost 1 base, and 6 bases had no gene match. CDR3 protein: CASSQALAVLETQYF. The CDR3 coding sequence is TGTGCCAGCAGCCAAGCCCTAGCGGTATTAGAGACCCAGTACTTC.

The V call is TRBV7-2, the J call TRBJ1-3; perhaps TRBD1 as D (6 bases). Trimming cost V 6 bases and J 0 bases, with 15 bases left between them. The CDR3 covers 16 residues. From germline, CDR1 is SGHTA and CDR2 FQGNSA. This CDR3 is CASSHPGDTSGNTIYF. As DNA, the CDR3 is TGTGCCAGCAGTCACCCAGGGGATACCTCTGGAAACACCATATATTTT.

CDR3 coding DNA: TGTGCCAGCACCCTTAGGGAACAGAAAAAAAAGAACACTGAAGCTTTCTTT. This codes for CASTLREQKKKNTEAFF. The rearrangement uses TRBV12-3 or TRBV12-4 and TRBJ1-1; D call uncertain. The CDR3 has 17 residues. The germline V and J ends were trimmed by 7 bases and 1 base, with 22 bases remaining between them.

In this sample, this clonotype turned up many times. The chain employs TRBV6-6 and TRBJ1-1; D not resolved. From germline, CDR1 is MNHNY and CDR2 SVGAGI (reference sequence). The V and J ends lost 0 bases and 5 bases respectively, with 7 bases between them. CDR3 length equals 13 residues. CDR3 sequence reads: CASSYSSRTEAFF. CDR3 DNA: TGTGCCAGCAGTTACTCGAGTCGTACTGAAGCTTTCTTT.

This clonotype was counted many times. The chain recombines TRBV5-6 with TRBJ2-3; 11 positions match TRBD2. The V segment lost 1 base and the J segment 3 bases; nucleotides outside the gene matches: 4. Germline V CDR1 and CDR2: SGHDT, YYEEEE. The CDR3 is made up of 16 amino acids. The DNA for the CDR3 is TGTGCCAGCAGCTTGCTAGCGGGGGGATTGACAGATACGCAGTATTTT. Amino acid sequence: CASSLLAGGLTDTQYF.

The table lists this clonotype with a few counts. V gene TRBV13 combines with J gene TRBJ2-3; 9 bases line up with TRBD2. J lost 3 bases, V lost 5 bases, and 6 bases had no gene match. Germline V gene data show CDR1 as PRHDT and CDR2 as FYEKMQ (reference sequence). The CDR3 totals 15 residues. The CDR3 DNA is TGTGCCAGCAGCCGTAGCGGGGGATATACAGATACGCAGTATTTT. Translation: CASSRSGGYTDTQYF.

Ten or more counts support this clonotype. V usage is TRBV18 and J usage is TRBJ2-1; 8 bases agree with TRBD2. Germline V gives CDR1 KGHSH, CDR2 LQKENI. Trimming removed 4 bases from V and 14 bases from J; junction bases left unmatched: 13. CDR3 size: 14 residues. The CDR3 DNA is TGTGCCAGCTCACTTTTTAGTTCTCGGGAGGGCGAGTTCTTC. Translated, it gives CASSLFSSREGEFF.

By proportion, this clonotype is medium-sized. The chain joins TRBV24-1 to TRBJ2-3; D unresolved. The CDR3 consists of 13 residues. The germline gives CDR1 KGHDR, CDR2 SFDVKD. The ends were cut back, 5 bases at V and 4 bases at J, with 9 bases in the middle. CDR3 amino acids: CATSAHRPDTQYF. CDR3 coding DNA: TGTGCCACCAGTGCTCATAGGCCAGATACGCAGTATTTT.

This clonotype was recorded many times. The DNA for the CDR3 is TGTGCCAGCCGGGACAGCGGCACAGATACGCAGTATTTT. Amino acids: CASRDSGTDTQYF. The chain uses TRBV6-4 and TRBJ2-3; 7 bases are shared with TRBD1. Germline lookup yields CDR1 MRHNA and CDR2 SNTAGT. Losses at the gene ends were 8 bases for V and 1 base for J; bases not matched to a gene: 3. The length of the CDR3 is 13 residues.

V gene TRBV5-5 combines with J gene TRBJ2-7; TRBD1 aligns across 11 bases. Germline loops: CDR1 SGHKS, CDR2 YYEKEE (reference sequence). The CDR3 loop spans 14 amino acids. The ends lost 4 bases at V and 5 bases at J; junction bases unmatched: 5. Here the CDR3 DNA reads TGTGCCAGCAGCAGGGACAGGGGGTTTAACGAGCAGTACTTC. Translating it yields CASSRDRGFNEQYF.

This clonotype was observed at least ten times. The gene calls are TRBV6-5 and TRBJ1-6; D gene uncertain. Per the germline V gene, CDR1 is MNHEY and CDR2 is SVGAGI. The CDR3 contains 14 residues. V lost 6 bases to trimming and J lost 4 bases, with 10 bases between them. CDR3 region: CASSRDGYNSPLHF. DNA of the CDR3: TGTGCCAGCAGCCGCGACGGATATAATTCACCCCTCCACTTT.

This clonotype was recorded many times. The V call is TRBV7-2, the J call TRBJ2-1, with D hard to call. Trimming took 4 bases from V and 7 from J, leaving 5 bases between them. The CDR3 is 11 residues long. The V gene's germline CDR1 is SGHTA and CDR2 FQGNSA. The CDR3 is CASSSWNEQFF. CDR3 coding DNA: TGTGCCAGCAGCTCCTGGAATGAGCAGTTCTTC. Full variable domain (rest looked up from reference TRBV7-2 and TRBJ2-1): GAGVSQSPSNKVTEKGKDVELRCDPISGHTALYWYRQSLGQGLEFLIYFQGNSAPDKSGLPSDRFSAERTGGSVSTLTIQRTQQEDSAVYLCASSSWNEQFFGPGTRLTVL.

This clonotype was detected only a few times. The chain's CDR3 is CASSLAQGQGYGYTF. The CDR3 DNA reads as TGCGCCAGCAGCCTGGCTCAGGGACAGGGCTATGGCTACACCTTC. The V call is TRBV5-1, the J call TRBJ1-2; 9 bases match TRBD1. Per the germline V gene, CDR1 is SGHRS and CDR2 is YFSETQ. The junction had 8 bases not matched to a gene; V was cut back by 4 bases and J by 4 bases. The CDR3 is made up of 15 amino acids.

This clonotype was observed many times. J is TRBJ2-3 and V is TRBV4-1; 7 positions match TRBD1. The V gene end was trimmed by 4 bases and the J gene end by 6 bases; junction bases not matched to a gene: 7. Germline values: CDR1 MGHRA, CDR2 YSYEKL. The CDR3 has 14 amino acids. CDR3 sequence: CASSLETGEDTQYF. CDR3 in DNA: TGCGCCAGCAGCCTCGAAACAGGGGAGGATACGCAGTATTTT.

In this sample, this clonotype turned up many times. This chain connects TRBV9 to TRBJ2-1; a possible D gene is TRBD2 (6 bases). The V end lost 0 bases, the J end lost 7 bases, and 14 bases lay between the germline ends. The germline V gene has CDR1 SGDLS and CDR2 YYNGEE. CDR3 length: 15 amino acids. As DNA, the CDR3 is TGTGCCAGCAGCGTAGATACGGGGGTGACTAATGAGCAGTTCTTC. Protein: CASSVDTGVTNEQFF.

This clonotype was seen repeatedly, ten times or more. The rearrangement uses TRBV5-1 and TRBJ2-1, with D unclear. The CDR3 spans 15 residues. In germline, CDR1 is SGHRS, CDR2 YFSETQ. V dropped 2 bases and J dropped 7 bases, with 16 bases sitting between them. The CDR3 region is CASSFRSGRPNEQFF. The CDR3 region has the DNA TGCGCCAGCAGCTTTCGATCGGGCAGGCCGAATGAGCAGTTCTTC. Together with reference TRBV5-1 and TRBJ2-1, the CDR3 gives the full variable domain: KAGVTQTPRYLIKTRGQQVTLSCSPISGHRSVSWYQQTPGQGLQFLFEYFSETQRNKGNFPGRFSGRQFSNSRSEMNVSTLELGDSALYLCASSFRSGRPNEQFFGPGTRLTVL.

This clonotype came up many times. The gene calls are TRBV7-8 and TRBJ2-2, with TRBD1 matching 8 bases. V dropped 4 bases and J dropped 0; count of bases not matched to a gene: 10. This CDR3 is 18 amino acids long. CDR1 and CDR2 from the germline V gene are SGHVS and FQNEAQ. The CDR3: CASSSRQGTGPNTGELFF. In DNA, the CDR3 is TGTGCCAGCAGCTCCCGCCAGGGGACAGGCCCGAACACCGGGGAGCTGTTTTTT.

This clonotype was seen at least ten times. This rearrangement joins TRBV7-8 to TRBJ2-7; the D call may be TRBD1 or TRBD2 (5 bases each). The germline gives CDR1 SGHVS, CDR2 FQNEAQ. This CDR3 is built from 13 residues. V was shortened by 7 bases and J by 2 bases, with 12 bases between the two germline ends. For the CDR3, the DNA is TGTGCCAGCACAGGGAGAGGGACCTACGAGCAGTACTTC. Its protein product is CASTGRGTYEQYF.

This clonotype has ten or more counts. CDR3 region: CASSSRRGAGNTIYF. CDR3 coding DNA: TGTGCCAGCAGTTCCCGACGTGGAGCTGGAAACACCATATATTTT. The chain is built from TRBV6-5 and TRBJ1-3; D is uncertain. CDR3 size: 15 residues. V was clipped by 4 bases and J by 2 bases, with 12 bases between them. CDR1 is MNHEY, CDR2 SVGAGI, per germline.

The CDR3 coding sequence is TGTGCCAGCAGGACCGGGACAGGCTATAATTCACCCCTCCACTTT. Encoded protein: CASRTGTGYNSPLHF. V is TRBV28 and J is TRBJ1-6; 8 nucleotides agree with TRBD1. Germline CDR1 MDHEN, CDR2 SYDVKM. The CDR3 runs to 15 residues. With V trimmed by 6 bases and J by 3 bases, 4 bases remained unmatched.

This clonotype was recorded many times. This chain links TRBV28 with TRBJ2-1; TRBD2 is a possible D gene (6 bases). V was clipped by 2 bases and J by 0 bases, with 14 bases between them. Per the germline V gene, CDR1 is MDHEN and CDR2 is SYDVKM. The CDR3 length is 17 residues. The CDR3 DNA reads TGTGCCAGCAGTTTAAGTGAGCCCGGGAGCTCCTACAATGAGCAGTTCTTC. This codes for CASSLSEPGSSYNEQFF.

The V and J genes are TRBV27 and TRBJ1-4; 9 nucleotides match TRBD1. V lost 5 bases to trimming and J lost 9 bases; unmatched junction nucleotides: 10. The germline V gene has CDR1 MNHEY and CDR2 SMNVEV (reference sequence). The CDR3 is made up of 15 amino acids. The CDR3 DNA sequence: TGTGCCAGCAGTCCGCTGGACAGGGGTTTGAAAAAACTGTTTTTT. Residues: CASSPLDRGLKKLFF.

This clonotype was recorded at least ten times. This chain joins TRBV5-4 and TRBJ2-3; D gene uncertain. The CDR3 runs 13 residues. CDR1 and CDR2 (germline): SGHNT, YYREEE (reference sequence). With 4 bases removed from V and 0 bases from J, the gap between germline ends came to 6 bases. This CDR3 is CASSIDSTDTQYF. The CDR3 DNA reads TGTGCCAGCAGCATTGACAGCACAGATACGCAGTATTTT.

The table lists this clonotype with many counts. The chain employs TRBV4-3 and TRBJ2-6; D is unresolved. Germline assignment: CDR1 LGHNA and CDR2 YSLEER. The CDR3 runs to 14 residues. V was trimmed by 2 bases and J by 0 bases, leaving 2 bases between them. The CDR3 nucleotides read TGCGCCAGCAGCCAATACTCTGGGGCCAACGTCCTGACTTTC. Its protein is CASSQYSGANVLTF.